This passage covers 12 T cell receptor beta chains from one sample sequenced in a study of T cell repertoires in cytomegalovirus infection. These TCRs are of unknown antigen specificity. TCRdb processed the reads anew with MiXCR; each CDR3 protein has one entry. This repertoire shows under 150,000 distinct CDR3 sequences, roughly 31% found once; its top ten account for about 40%. The starting material was CD8+ T cells from cultured PBMCs, obtained from culture after CMV antigen stimulation. The source is a human donor in good health (CMV status not recorded). Some clones in this sample may be carry-over from other donors' samples.

V gene TRBV5-4 combines with J gene TRBJ2-7, with 11 positions matching TRBD1. V lost 1 base and J lost 3; bases outside the gene matches: 12. This CDR3 region has 18 residues. Per the germline V gene, CDR1 is SGHNT and CDR2 is YYREEE (reference sequence). The CDR3 loop reads CASSLPGQGELGGYEQYF. Here the CDR3 DNA reads TGTGCCAGCAGCTTGCCGGGACAGGGGGAGCTAGGGGGCTACGAGCAGTACTTC.

This clonotype was counted many times. CDR3 residues: CASSSQGGFGYTF. For the CDR3, the DNA is TGTGCCAGCAGCTCCCAGGGGGGATTTGGCTACACCTTC. The chain employs TRBV11-2 and TRBJ1-2; 7 bases fit TRBD1. CDR3 length: 13 amino acids. Looked up from germline, CDR1 is SGHAT and CDR2 is FQNNGV. V lost 4 bases and J lost 7; bases outside the gene matches: 6.

The rearrangement joins TRBV6-5 to TRBJ1-5, with 7 nucleotides matching TRBD1. This CDR3 is built from 13 residues. The germline CDR1 and CDR2 sequences are MNHEY and SVGAGI. Germline trimming cut 6 bases from V and 7 bases from J; bases unmatched to any gene: 6. The CDR3 coding sequence is TGTGCCAGCAGAACAGGGGCCGAGCAGCCCCAGCATTTT. Translated: CASRTGAEQPQHF.

In its sample, this clonotype was seen a few times. The chain employs TRBV5-6 and TRBJ2-6; D not resolved. Germline loops: CDR1 SGHDT, CDR2 YYEEEE. Trimming cost V 7 bases and J 4 bases, with 0 bases left between them. The CDR3 has 10 residues. The CDR3 here is CASGANVLTF. The CDR3 DNA reads TGTGCCAGCGGGGCCAACGTCCTGACTTTC.

The genes are TRBV12-3 or TRBV12-4 and TRBJ1-2; weak D call: TRBD1 (6 bases). V lost 5 bases and J 8 bases, leaving 15 bases between the germline ends. CDR3 length: 13 residues. CDR3 DNA: TGTGCCAGCAGTATAGGGGGGAACCGCGGCTACACCTTC. It yields the protein CASSIGGNRGYTF.

This clonotype has only one observation. The J gene is TRBJ1-2, the V gene TRBV29-1; D ambiguous. The germline V gene encodes CDR1 SQVTM and CDR2 ANQGSEA. Trimming removed 7 bases from V and 4 bases from J, with 13 bases in between. The CDR3 has 12 residues. The CDR3 region has the DNA TGCAGCGCCCCCGGCGGGTTCTATGGCTACACCTTC. Its protein is CSAPGGFYGYTF.

Only a few counts were recorded for this clonotype. This chain uses TRBV14 with TRBJ1-6; perhaps TRBD1 as D (5 bases). The germline V and J ends were trimmed by 0 bases and 7 bases, with 10 bases remaining between them. CDR3 length: 15 amino acids. Germline assignment: CDR1 SGHDN and CDR2 FVKESK. CDR3 in amino acids: CASSQEDTENSPLHF. The CDR3 bases are TGTGCCAGCAGCCAAGAGGACACGGAGAATTCACCCCTCCACTTT.

This clonotype came up a few times. The chain links TRBV6-1 to TRBJ2-1; maybe TRBD1 (5 bases). V shed 1 base and J shed 5 bases, with 12 bases lying between them. CDR3 length equals 15 residues. Germline lookup yields CDR1 MNHNS and CDR2 SASEGT. This CDR3 is CASSEVGRDHNEQFF. CDR3 bases: TGTGCCAGCAGTGAAGTGGGCAGGGATCACAATGAGCAGTTCTTC.

V usage is TRBV5-1 and J usage is TRBJ2-7, with D uncertain. V lost 4 bases to trimming and J lost 4 bases, with 15 bases between them. Per germline, CDR1 SGHRS and CDR2 YFSETQ. The CDR3 runs 14 residues. The CDR3 protein is CASSTEAGGYEQYF. As DNA, the CDR3 is TGCGCCAGCAGCACCGAGGCAGGTGGGTACGAGCAGTACTTC. The full variable domain, with the rest looked up from reference TRBV5-1 and TRBJ2-7, is KAGVTQTPRYLIKTRGQQVTLSCSPISGHRSVSWYQQTPGQGLQFLFEYFSETQRNKGNFPGRFSGRQFSNSRSEMNVSTLELGDSALYLCASSTEAGGYEQYFGPGTRLTVT.

This clonotype appeared a few times. The CDR3 DNA is TGTGCCATCAGTGAGTTCTCTAGCGGGAACACAGATACGCAGTATTTT. Protein: CAISEFSSGNTDTQYF. The chain employs TRBV10-3 and TRBJ2-3; 9 bases are shared with TRBD2. V lost 1 base to trimming and J lost 2 bases; unmatched junction nucleotides: 4. This CDR3 region has 16 residues. The germline CDR1 and CDR2 sequences are ENHRY and SYGVKD.

A few counts support this clonotype. The rearrangement uses TRBV5-1 and TRBJ2-7; 8 nucleotides agree with TRBD1. The CDR3 runs to 14 residues. V was clipped by 4 bases and J by 2 bases; unmatched bases: 5. From germline, CDR1 is SGHRS and CDR2 YFSETQ. This chain's CDR3 is CASSAGTGPYEQYF. The CDR3 coding sequence is TGCGCCAGCAGCGCCGGGACAGGACCCTACGAGCAGTACTTC. Using reference TRBV5-1 and TRBJ2-7 for the parts outside the CDR3, the full variable domain is KAGVTQTPRYLIKTRGQQVTLSCSPISGHRSVSWYQQTPGQGLQFLFEYFSETQRNKGNFPGRFSGRQFSNSRSEMNVSTLELGDSALYLCASSAGTGPYEQYFGPGTRLTVT.

The rearrangement joins TRBV6-1 to TRBJ2-7; maybe TRBD1 (6 bases). The length of the CDR3 is 17 residues. Germline V lookup: CDR1 MNHNS, CDR2 SASEGT. Between the trimmed V and J ends, which lost 5 bases and 6 bases, there was a span of 26 bases. This CDR3 reads CASSLRLVRGTISEQYF. CDR3 bases: TGTGCCAGCAGTCTTAGATTGGTGAGGGGGACCATCTCCGAGCAGTACTTC.